The source of this T cell receptor beta chain is a study of blood T cell repertoires in COVID-19. Study details: Italy, Spain and the United States were the sources of the convalescent and acute COVID-19 samples. PBMCs, B-cell-depleted T cells, or T cells were the source of the cDNA or gDNA that made up the material.

The V segment lost 1 base and the J segment 3 bases; nucleotides outside the gene matches: 0. CDR1 and CDR2 from the germline V gene are KGHSH and LQKENI. CDR3 length: 16 residues. In the original processing: Researchers report that nucleated cell counts were estimated from reference gene primer amplification. Produced via immunoSEQ multiplex PCR; TCRdb's table is partial and in-frame only. V and J calls and clone size are copied from that table; D and trimming were computed from the DNA. Here the sample spans tens of thousands of clones, 88% being singletons. The sample consisted of peripheral blood. The sequence was obtained from a woman aged 45 to 65 with active or convalescent COVID-19. J is TRBJ2-3 and V is TRBV18; 14 bases are a match to TRBD2. CDR3 coding DNA: TGTGCCAGCTCACCACGACTAGCGGGAGGGACAGATACGCAGTATTTT. Residues: CASSPRLAGGTDTQYF.